The source of this T cell receptor beta chain is a study of blood T cell repertoires in COVID-19. Some clones are missing from TCRdb's copy, which holds only in-frame ones; the method was immunoSEQ multiplex PCR. Counted here are roughly 76,000 clones, about 91% occurring once; the ten biggest clones make up 4.5% to 5.5%. CDR3 length equals 15 residues. The V end lost 2 bases, the J end lost 5 bases, and 15 bases lay between the germline ends. In germline, CDR1 is GTSNPN, CDR2 SVGIG (reference sequence). J is TRBJ1-4 and V is TRBV30; D possibly corresponds to TRBD1 (5 bases). This receptor was obtained from a woman between 55 and 75 years old with active COVID-19. The sequenced sample consisted of peripheral blood. The CDR3 loop reads CAWSIPGTGNEKLFF. CDR3 nucleotide sequence: TGTGCCTGGAGTATTCCCGGGACTGGGAATGAAAAACTGTTTTTT.